This T cell receptor beta chain was found in a study of neurological immune-mediated disorders. Regarding the study as a whole: The most TCR clonal expansion was seen in HTLV-1-associated myelopathy, whereas the least was seen in multiple sclerosis, below the level in healthy controls.

5'RACE employing 10-nucleotide random UMIs yielded the cDNA. TCRdb called the 5' RACE reads again in MiXCR, with one record for every CDR3 protein. The data hold 25,000 to 30,000 distinct CDR3 sequences, with 9.5% to 13% observed a single time. As for this clonotype: No antigen is known for it.

Germline values: CDR1 SGHRS, CDR2 YFSETQ. The CDR3 is 16 amino acids. With 0 bases removed from V and 0 bases from J, the gap between germline ends came to 10 bases. V gene TRBV5-1 combines with J gene TRBJ1-3; no clear D. The source material was PBMCs. The clonotype was recovered from a woman between 55 and 75 years old in good health. CDR3 DNA: TGCGCCAGCAGCTTGGATGTACAGCTCTCTGGAAACACCATATATTTT. This gives the protein CASSLDVQLSGNTIYF. The full variable domain, completed using reference TRBV5-1 and TRBJ1-3, is KAGVTQTPRYLIKTRGQQVTLSCSPISGHRSVSWYQQTPGQGLQFLFEYFSETQRNKGNFPGRFSGRQFSNSRSEMNVSTLELGDSALYLCASSLDVQLSGNTIYFGEGSWLTVV.